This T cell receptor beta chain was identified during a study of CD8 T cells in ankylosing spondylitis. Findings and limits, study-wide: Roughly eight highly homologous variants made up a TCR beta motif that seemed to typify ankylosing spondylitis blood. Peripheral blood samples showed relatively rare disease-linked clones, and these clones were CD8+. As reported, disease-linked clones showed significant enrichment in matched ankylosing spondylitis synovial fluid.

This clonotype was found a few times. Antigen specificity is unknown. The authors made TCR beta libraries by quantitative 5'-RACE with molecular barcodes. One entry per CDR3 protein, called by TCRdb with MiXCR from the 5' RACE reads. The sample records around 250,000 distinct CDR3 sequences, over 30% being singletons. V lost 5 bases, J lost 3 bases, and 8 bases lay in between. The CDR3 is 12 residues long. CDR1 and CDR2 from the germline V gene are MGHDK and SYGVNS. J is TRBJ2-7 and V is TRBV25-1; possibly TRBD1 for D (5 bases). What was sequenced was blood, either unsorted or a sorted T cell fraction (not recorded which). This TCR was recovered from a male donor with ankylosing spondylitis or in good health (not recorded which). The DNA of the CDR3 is TGTGCCAGCAGTAGACAGTTCTACGAGCAGTACTTC. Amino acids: CASSRQFYEQYF.